These 24 T cell receptor beta chains share one sample of origin, sequenced in a study of shared clonotypes between healthy human individuals (TCRdb year 2020). The method was the immunoSEQ multiplex PCR assay. TCRdb stores this immuneACCESS table with in-frame sequences only. Part of the clones is absent; in the studies checked, under half of the shortfall reflects unresolved V genes, and no reason is known for the rest. Within this sample are just over 2,000,000 clones, with approximately 94% of them counted one time only. The ten largest clones add up to approximately 1.2% of the sample. For the CD8 naive samples, CD45RO-negative cells were positively selected for CCR7, yielding a CD45RA+CCR7+ population from which TemRA cells were excluded. The sequenced sample consisted of naive CD8+ T cells sorted from blood. This specimen's cell subset or site label, per the study, means: CD45RA+CCR7+. Receptors originate from a man between 18 and 29 years old in good health.

This chain links TRBV5-5 with TRBJ1-2; D gene uncertain. CDR1 is SGHKS, CDR2 YYEKEE, per germline (reference sequence). V lost 0 bases and J lost 4, with 10 bases in between. This CDR3 region has 14 residues. CDR3 in amino acids: CASSLEEGGYGYTF. The CDR3 nucleotides are TGTGCCAGCAGCTTGGAGGAGGGAGGCTATGGCTACACCTTC.

The chain uses TRBV6-4 and TRBJ1-6; a possible D gene is TRBD1 (6 bases). Germline V CDR1 and CDR2: MRHNA, SNTAGT. Trimming pared 1 base from V and 5 bases from J, leaving 18 bases between. This CDR3 region has 18 residues. The CDR3 DNA reads as TGTGCCAGCAGTGACTTGATTGAACAGGGAGGAAATAATTCACCCCTCCACTTT. Its translation: CASSDLIEQGGNNSPLHF.

V and J are TRBV28 and TRBJ2-1; D is possibly TRBD1 (6 bases). This CDR3 contains 15 residues. Germline CDR1 reads MDHEN; CDR2 reads SYDVKM. V was trimmed by 6 bases and J by 7 bases, leaving 19 bases between them. This CDR3 reads CASRIGQSKRNEQFF. Written as DNA, the CDR3 is TGTGCCAGCAGAATCGGACAGTCTAAACGGAATGAGCAGTTCTTC.

V is TRBV2 and J is TRBJ2-4; the match to TRBD2 covers 7 bases. V dropped 6 bases and J dropped 7; count of bases not matched to a gene: 15. Looked up from germline, CDR1 is SNHLY and CDR2 is FYNNEI. The CDR3 extends over 16 amino acids. The CDR3 here is CASSPSGRGLGNIQYF. Written as DNA, the CDR3 is TGTGCCAGCAGCCCATCGGGGAGGGGCCTCGGGAACATTCAGTACTTC.

V and J are TRBV13 and TRBJ2-7; 12 bases map to TRBD2. The V and J ends lost 5 bases and 4 bases, in that order; junction bases with no gene match: 6. This CDR3 comprises 15 residues. The V gene's germline CDR1 is PRHDT and CDR2 FYEKMQ (reference sequence). The DNA of the CDR3 is TGTGCCAGCAGCACCCGGACTAGCGGGATATACGAGCAGTACTTC. Translation gives CASSTRTSGIYEQYF.

The chain joins TRBV13 to TRBJ2-3, with D perhaps being TRBD1 or TRBD2 (6 bases each). Germline V gene lookup returns CDR1 PRHDT and CDR2 FYEKMQ (reference sequence). The CDR3 runs to 17 residues. V shed 5 bases and J shed 3 bases, with 21 bases lying between them. Here the CDR3 reads CASSGGLALVGTDTQYF. DNA for the CDR3: TGTGCCAGCAGCGGGGGCCTAGCGTTGGTTGGGACAGATACGCAGTATTTT.

This rearrangement joins TRBV6-1 to TRBJ1-4, with a possible D match to TRBD1 (5 bases). Germline lookup yields CDR1 MNHNS and CDR2 SASEGT. This CDR3 spans 17 amino acids. The V end lost 0 bases, the J end lost 1 base, and 12 bases lay between the germline ends. CDR3 bases: TGTGCCAGCAGTGAAGCGTGGGGCTGGGGAACTAATGAAAAACTGTTTTTT. The encoded protein is CASSEAWGWGTNEKLFF.

Of note for this clone: Other DNA sequences in this specimen translate into the identical CDR3. The rearrangement links TRBV9 to TRBJ2-1; TRBD2 matches at 7 bases. CDR1 is SGDLS and CDR2 is YYNGEE in the germline V gene. V trimming: 4 bases; J trimming: 3 bases; junction bases outside the gene matches: 7. The CDR3 runs 15 residues. The CDR3 bases are TGTGCCAGCAGCCCCGGTCTAGCGGACTACAATGAGCAGTTCTTC. This gives the protein CASSPGLADYNEQFF.

About this clone itself: Distinct nucleotide sequences in the sample also encode this CDR3. This chain joins TRBV27 and TRBJ1-1; a weak D match, TRBD1 (6 bases). The CDR3 has 14 amino acids. V was shortened by 2 bases and J by 3 bases, with 10 bases between the two germline ends. Germline V gene sequence: CDR1 MNHEY, CDR2 SMNVEV (reference sequence). CDR3 protein: CASSLVGADTEAFF. Here the CDR3 DNA reads TGTGCCAGCAGTTTAGTGGGGGCGGACACTGAAGCTTTCTTT.

The chain combines TRBV28 with TRBJ2-5; 10 bases agree with TRBD2. The CDR3 loop spans 14 amino acids. V lost 5 bases and J lost 2; bases outside the gene matches: 2. Looked up from germline, CDR1 is MDHEN and CDR2 is SYDVKM. The CDR3 here is CASSLAGDQETQYF. CDR3 nucleotides: TGTGCCAGCAGTCTAGCGGGGGATCAAGAGACCCAGTACTTC. Looking up the rest from reference TRBV28 and TRBJ2-5 gives the full variable domain: DVKVTQSSRYLVKRTGEKVFLECVQDMDHENMFWYRQDPGLGLRLIYFSYDVKMKEKGDIPEGYSVSREKKERFSLILESASTNQTSMYLCASSLAGDQETQYFGPGTRLLVL.

This chain connects TRBV4-1 to TRBJ2-7; 10 nucleotides agree with TRBD2. CDR3 size: 18 residues. Trimming removed 4 bases from V and 3 bases from J; junction bases left unmatched: 15. Germline assignment: CDR1 MGHRA and CDR2 YSYEKL. Here the CDR3 reads CASSPRLARASGGYEQYF. The CDR3 DNA follows: TGCGCCAGCAGCCCAAGATTGGCCCGTGCTAGCGGGGGCTACGAGCAGTACTTC.

This clone has more than one count but fewer than ten. The sample holds other DNA sequences that translate to the same CDR3. The chain recombines TRBV27 with TRBJ2-3; no clear D. The CDR3 loop spans 11 amino acids. V dropped 3 bases and J dropped 5 bases, with 3 bases sitting between them. Germline V CDR1 and CDR2: MNHEY, SMNVEV (reference sequence). This CDR3 is CASSLGDTQYF. The CDR3 bases are TGTGCCAGCAGTTTGGGAGATACGCAGTATTTT.

The chain carries TRBV6-6 and TRBJ2-5, with 13 nucleotides matching TRBD2. After removal of 10 bases from V and 5 bases from J, the junction contained 7 bases not matched to a gene. The CDR3 consists of 14 residues. Germline lookup yields CDR1 MNHNY and CDR2 SVGAGI (reference sequence). The CDR3 DNA sequence: TGTGCCACTGTAGGACTAGCGGGAGTGGAGACCCAGTACTTC. This translates into CATVGLAGVETQYF.

The chain recombines TRBV7-9 with TRBJ2-7; TRBD1 matches at 9 bases. J lost 4 bases, V lost 4 bases, and 17 bases had no gene match. The germline gives CDR1 SEHNR, CDR2 FQNEAQ (reference sequence). This CDR3 has 18 residues. The CDR3 DNA reads TGTGCCAGCAGCTCTGACGCCGGGACAGGGCAGGATCCTTACGAGCAGTACTTC. This translates into CASSSDAGTGQDPYEQYF.

Worth noting for this clone: The same CDR3 also results from other DNA sequences found in this sample. CDR3 loop: CASSFGASEQYF. DNA for the CDR3: TGTGCCAGCAGCTTTGGAGCGAGCGAGCAGTACTTC. The J gene is TRBJ2-7, the V gene TRBV7-9; no clear D. The germline V gene encodes CDR1 SEHNR and CDR2 FQNEAQ (reference sequence). Deletions cut 3 bases from V and 6 bases from J, with 9 bases between. This CDR3 contains 12 residues.

The rearrangement joins TRBV7-9 to TRBJ2-1; D might be TRBD1 or TRBD2, each matching 5 bases. The V and J ends lost 1 base and 7 bases respectively, with 17 bases between them. This CDR3 is 16 amino acids long. CDR1 and CDR2 from the germline V gene are SEHNR and FQNEAQ (reference sequence). The CDR3, as DNA: TGTGCCAGCAGCTTAGGGGGGACGCCACTCATAAATGAGCAGTTCTTC. Its translation is CASSLGGTPLINEQFF.

The J gene is TRBJ2-1, the V gene TRBV7-9, with 16 bases identical to TRBD2. Germline values: CDR1 SEHNR, CDR2 FQNEAQ (reference sequence). The J segment lost 5 bases and the V segment lost 5 bases, leaving 12 bases of the junction unmatched. This CDR3 spans 19 amino acids. CDR3 protein: CASSAEAGTSGRVNNEQFF. The DNA of the CDR3 is TGTGCCAGCAGCGCGGAGGCCGGGACTAGCGGGAGGGTAAACAATGAGCAGTTCTTC.

A note on this clone: Different DNA sequences within this sample yield the same CDR3. The rearrangement joins TRBV7-9 to TRBJ2-7; no firm D call. This CDR3 has 14 amino acids. Germline V gene data show CDR1 as SEHNR and CDR2 as FQNEAQ (reference sequence). V was pared by 1 base and J by 0 bases, with 7 bases between. CDR3 sequence: CASSLGESSYEQYF. The CDR3 nucleotides read TGTGCCAGCAGCTTAGGCGAAAGCTCCTACGAGCAGTACTTC.

Written as DNA, the CDR3 is TGTGCCAGCAGTGAGTGGCTAGCGGGAGAGGGGAGCACAGATACGCAGTATTTT. Residues: CASSEWLAGEGSTDTQYF. The rearrangement links TRBV6-1 to TRBJ2-3; 10 positions agree with TRBD2. V lost 3 bases to trimming and J lost 0 bases; unmatched junction nucleotides: 9. The length of the CDR3 is 18 residues. Per the germline V gene, CDR1 is MNHNS and CDR2 is SASEGT.

The rearrangement joins TRBV11-2 to TRBJ2-7; no firm D call. CDR1 is SGHAT and CDR2 is FQNNGV in the germline V gene. The V end lost 5 bases, the J end lost 4 bases, and 12 bases lay between the germline ends. The CDR3 has 13 residues. The CDR3 loop is CASSTETSYEQYF. In DNA, the CDR3 is TGTGCCAGCAGCACCGAAACTTCGTACGAGCAGTACTTC.

The chain recombines TRBV7-6 with TRBJ2-3, with 7 bases lining up with TRBD1. This CDR3 is built from 15 residues. Germline loops: CDR1 SGHVS, CDR2 FNYEAQ. V shed 3 bases and J 0 bases; nucleotides not matched to a gene: 3. The CDR3 sequence: CASSLGQISTDTQYF. CDR3 DNA: TGTGCCAGCAGCTTGGGACAGATTAGCACAGATACGCAGTATTTT.

The chain is built from TRBV9 and TRBJ2-5, with TRBD2 as a possible D gene (5 bases). The V and J ends lost 3 bases and 2 bases respectively, with 11 bases between them. Per germline, CDR1 SGDLS and CDR2 YYNGEE. The CDR3 loop spans 14 amino acids. CDR3 sequence: CASSETDWQETQYF. DNA of the CDR3: TGTGCCAGCAGCGAGACGGACTGGCAAGAGACCCAGTACTTC.

This chain joins TRBV6-6 and TRBJ2-3, with D unclear. V was pared by 0 bases and J by 0 bases, with 4 bases between. The V gene's germline CDR1 is MNHNY and CDR2 SVGAGI (reference sequence). The CDR3 totals 14 residues. CDR3 nucleotide sequence: TGTGCCAGCAGTTACTCCCGGAGCACAGATACGCAGTATTTT. This gives the protein CASSYSRSTDTQYF.

The chain is built from TRBV14 and TRBJ1-3; 7 bases fit TRBD1. CDR3 length equals 15 residues. Losses at the gene ends were 1 base for V and 4 bases for J; bases not matched to a gene: 4. Germline lookup yields CDR1 SGHDN and CDR2 FVKESK. CDR3 nucleotide sequence: TGTGCCAGCAGCCAAGGACAGGGTTTCGGAAACACCATATATTTT. It translates to CASSQGQGFGNTIYF.